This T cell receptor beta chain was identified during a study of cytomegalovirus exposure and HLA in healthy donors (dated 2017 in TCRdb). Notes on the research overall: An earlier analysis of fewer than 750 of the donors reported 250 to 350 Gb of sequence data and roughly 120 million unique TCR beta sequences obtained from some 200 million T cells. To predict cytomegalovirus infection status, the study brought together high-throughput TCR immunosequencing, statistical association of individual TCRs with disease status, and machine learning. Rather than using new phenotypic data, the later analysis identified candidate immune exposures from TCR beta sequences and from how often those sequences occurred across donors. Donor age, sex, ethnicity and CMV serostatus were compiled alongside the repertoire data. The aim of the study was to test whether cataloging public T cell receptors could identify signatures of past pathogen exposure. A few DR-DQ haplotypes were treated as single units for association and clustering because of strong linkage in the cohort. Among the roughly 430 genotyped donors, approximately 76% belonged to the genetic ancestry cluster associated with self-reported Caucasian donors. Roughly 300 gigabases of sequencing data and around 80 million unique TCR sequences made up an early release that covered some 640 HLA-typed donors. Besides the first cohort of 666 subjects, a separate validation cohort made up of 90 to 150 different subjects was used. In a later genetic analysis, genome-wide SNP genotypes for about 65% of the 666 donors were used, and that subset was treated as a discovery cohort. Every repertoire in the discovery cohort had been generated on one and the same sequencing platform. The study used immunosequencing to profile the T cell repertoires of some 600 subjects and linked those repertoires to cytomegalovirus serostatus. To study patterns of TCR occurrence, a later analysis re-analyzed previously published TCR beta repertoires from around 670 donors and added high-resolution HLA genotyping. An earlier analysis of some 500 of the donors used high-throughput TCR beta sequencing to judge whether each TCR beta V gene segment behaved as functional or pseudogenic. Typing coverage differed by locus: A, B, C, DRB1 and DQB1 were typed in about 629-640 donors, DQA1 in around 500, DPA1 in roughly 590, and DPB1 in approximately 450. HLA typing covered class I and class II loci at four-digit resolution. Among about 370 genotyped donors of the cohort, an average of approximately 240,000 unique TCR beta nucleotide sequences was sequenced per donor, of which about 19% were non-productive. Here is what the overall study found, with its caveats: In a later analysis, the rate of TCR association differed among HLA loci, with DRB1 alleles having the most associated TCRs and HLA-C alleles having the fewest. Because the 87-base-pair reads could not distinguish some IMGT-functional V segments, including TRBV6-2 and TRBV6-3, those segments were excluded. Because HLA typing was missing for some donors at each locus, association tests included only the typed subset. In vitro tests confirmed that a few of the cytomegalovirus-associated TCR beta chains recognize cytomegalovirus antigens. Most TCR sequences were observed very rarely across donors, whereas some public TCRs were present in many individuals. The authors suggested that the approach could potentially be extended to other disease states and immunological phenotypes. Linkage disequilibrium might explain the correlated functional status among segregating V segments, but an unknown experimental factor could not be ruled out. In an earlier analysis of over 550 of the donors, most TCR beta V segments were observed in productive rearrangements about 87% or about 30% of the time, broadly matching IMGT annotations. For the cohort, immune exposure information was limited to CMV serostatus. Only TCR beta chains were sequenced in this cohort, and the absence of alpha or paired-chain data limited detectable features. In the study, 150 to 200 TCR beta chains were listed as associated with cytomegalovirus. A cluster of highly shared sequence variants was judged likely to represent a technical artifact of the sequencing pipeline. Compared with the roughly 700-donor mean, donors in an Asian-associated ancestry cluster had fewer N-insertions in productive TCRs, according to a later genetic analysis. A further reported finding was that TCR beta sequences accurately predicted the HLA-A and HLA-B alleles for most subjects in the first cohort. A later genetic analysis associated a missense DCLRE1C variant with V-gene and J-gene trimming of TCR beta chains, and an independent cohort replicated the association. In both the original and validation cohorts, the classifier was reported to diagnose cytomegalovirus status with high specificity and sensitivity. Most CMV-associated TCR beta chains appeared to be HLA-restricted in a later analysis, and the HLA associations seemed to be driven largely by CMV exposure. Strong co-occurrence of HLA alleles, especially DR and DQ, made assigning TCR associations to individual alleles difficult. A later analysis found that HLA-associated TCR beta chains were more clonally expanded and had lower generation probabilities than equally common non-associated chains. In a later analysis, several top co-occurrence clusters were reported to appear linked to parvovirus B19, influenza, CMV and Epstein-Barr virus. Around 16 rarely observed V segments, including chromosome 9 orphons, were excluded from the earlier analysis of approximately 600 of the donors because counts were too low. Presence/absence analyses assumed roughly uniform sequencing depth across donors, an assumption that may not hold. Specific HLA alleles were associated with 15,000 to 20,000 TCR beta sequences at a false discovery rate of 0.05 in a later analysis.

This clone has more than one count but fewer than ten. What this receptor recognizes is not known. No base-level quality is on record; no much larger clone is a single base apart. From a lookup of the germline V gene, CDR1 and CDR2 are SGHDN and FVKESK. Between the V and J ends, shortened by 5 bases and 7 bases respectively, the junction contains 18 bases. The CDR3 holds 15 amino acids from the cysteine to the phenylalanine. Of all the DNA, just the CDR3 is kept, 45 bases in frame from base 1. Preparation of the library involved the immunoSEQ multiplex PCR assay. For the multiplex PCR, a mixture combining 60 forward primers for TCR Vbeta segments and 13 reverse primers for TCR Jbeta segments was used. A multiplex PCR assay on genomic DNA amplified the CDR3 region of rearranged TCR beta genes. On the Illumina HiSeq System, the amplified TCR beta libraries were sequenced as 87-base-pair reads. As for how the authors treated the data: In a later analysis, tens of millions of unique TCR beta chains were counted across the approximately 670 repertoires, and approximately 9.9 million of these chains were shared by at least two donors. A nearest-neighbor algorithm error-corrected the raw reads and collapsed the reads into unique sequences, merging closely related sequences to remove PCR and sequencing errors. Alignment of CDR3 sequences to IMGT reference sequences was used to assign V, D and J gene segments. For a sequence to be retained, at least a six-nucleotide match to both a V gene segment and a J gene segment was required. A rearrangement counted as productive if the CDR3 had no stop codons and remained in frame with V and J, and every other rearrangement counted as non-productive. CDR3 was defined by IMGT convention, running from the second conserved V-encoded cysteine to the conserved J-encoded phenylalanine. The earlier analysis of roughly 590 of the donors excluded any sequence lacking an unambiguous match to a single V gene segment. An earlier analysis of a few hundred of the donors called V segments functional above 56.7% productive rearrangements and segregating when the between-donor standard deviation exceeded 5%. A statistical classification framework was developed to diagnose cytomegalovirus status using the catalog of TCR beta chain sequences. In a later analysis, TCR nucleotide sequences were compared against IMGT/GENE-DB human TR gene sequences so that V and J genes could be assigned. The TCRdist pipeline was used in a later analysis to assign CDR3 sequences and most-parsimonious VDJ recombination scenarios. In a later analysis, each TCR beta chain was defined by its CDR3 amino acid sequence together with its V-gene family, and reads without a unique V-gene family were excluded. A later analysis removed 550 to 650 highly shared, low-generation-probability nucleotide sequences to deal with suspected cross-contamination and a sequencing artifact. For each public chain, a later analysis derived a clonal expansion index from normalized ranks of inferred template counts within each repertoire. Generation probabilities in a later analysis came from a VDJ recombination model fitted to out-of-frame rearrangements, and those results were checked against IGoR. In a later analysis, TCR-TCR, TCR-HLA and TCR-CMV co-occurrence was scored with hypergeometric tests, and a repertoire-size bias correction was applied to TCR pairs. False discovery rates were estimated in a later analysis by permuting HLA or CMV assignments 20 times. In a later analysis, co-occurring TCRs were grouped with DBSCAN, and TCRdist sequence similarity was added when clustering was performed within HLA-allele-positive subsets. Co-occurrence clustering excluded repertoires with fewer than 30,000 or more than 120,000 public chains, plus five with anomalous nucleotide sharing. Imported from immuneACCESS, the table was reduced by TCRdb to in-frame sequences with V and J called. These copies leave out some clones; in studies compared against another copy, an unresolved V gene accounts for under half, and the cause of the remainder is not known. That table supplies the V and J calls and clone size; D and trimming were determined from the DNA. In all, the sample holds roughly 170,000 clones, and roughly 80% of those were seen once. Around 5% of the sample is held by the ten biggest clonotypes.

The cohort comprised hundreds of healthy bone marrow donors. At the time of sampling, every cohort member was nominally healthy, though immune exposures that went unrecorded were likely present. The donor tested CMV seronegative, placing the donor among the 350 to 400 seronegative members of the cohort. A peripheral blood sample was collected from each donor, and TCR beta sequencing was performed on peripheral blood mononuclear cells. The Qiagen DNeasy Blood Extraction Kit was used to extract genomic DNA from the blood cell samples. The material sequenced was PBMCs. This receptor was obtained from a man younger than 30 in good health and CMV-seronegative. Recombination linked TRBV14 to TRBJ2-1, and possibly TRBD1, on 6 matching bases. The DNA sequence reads TGTGCCAGCAGCGCGACAGGTCAACCGGGTAATGAGCAGTTCTTC. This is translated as CASSATGQPGNEQFF.